This entry concerns a single TCR beta chain. Its antigen remains unknown. This sample is drawn from a study of beta chain features in type 1 diabetes. Study background: Sorted cells, 107,917,701 in number, were examined across all samples.

Expressed TCRB transcripts got sequenced, as all isolated RNA was reverse transcribed. Some clones are missing from TCRdb's copy, which holds only in-frame ones; the method was immunoSEQ multiplex PCR. The data show 310,000 or so clones, approximately 15% seen once. Study findings and constraints: TCRB CDR3 length was moderately but significantly reduced in all four CD4+ subsets of Type 1 diabetes patients.

The CDR3 runs to 15 residues. V lost 4 bases, J lost 7 bases, and 9 bases stayed unmatched. Per germline, CDR1 SGDLS and CDR2 YYNGEE. Sequencing was done on a sample of naive CD4+ T cells from blood. The chain has TRBV9 and TRBJ2-7, with TRBD1 matching over 12 bases. The source of this sequence is a man younger than 35 with type 1 diabetes. As DNA, the CDR3 is TGTGCCAGCAGCCCCAAGGGACAGGGGGCAAGGGAGCAGTACTTC. Its protein product is CASSPKGQGAREQYF.